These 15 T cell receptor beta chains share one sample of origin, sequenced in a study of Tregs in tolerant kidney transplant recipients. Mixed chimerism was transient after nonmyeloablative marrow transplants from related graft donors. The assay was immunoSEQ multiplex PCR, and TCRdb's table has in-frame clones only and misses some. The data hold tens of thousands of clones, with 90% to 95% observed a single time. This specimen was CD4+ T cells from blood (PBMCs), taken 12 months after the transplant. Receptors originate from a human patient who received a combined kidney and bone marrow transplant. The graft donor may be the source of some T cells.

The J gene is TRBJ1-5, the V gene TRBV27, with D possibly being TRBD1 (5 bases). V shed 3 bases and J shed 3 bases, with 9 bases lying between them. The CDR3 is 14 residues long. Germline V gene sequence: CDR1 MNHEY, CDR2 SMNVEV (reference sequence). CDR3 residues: CASSLRGLNQPQHF. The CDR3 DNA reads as TGTGCCAGCAGTTTGCGGGGACTCAATCAGCCCCAGCATTTT.

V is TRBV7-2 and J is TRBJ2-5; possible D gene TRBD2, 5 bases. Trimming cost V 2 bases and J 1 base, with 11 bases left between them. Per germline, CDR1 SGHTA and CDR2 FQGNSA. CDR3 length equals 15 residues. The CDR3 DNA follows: TGTGCCAGCAGCTTATATCGAGGGTTCCAAGAGACCCAGTACTTC. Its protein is CASSLYRGFQETQYF.

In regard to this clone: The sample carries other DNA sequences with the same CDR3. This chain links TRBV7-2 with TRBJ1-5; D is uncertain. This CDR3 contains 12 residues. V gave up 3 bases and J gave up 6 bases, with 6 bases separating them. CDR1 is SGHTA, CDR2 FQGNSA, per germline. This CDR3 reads CASSFGGQPQHF. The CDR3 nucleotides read TGTGCCAGCAGCTTTGGCGGTCAGCCCCAGCATTTT.

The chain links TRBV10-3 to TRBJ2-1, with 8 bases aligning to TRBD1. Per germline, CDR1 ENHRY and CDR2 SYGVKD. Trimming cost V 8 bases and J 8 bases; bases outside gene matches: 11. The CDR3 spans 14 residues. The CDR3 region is CAIRKLQGDDEQFF. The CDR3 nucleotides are TGTGCCATCCGTAAATTACAGGGGGACGATGAGCAGTTCTTC.

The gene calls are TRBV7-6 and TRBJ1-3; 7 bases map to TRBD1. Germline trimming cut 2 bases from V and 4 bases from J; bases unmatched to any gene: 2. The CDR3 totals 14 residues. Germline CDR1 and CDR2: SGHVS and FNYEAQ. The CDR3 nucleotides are TGTGCCAGCAGCTTAACAGGGGTCGGAAACACCATATATTTT. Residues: CASSLTGVGNTIYF.

This chain's CDR3 is CASSDPRGMAGNTIYF. The CDR3 DNA reads as TGTGCCAGCAGTGATCCCAGGGGTATGGCTGGAAACACCATATATTTT. The chain combines TRBV28 with TRBJ1-3; perhaps TRBD1 as D (6 bases). Trimming removed 5 bases from V and 2 bases from J, with 16 bases in between. CDR3 length: 16 residues. Germline values: CDR1 MDHEN, CDR2 SYDVKM.

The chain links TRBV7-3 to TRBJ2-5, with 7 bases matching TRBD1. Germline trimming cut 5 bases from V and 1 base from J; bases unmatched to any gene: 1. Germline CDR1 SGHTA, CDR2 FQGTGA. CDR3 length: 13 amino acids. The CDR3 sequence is CASSRDSQETQYF. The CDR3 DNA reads TGTGCCAGCAGCCGGGACAGCCAAGAGACCCAGTACTTC. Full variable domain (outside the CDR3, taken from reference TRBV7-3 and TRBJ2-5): GAGVSQTPSNKVTEKGKYVELRCDPISGHTALYWYRQSLGQGPEFLIYFQGTGAADDSGLPNDRFFAVRPEGSVSTLKIQRTERGDSAVYLCASSRDSQETQYFGPGTRLLVL.

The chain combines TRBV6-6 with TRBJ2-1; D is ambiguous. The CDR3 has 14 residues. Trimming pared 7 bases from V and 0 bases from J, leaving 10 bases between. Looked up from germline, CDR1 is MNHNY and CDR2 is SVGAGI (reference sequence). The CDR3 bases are TGTGCCAGCAAAGAAGCTTACTCCTACAATGAGCAGTTCTTC. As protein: CASKEAYSYNEQFF.

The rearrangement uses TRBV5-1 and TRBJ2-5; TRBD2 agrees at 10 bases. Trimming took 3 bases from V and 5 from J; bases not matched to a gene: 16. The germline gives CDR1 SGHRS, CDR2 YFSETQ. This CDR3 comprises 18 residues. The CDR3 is CASSSQPSSLAGVETQYF. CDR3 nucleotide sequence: TGCGCCAGCAGCTCCCAGCCTTCCTCCCTAGCGGGAGTCGAGACCCAGTACTTC.

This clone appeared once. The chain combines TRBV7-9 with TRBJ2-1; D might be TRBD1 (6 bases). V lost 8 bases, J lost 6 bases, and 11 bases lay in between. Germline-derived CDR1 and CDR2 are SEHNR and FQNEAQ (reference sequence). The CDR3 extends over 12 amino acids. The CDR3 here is CASGRGGNEQFF. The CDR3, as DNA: TGTGCCAGCGGCAGGGGTGGCAATGAGCAGTTCTTC.

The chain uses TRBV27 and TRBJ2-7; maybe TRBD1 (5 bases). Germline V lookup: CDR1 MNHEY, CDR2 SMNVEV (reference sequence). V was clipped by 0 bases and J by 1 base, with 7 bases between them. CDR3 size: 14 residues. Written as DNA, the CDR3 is TGTGCCAGCAGTTTATCCAGGGCTTCCTACGAGCAGTACTTC. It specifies CASSLSRASYEQYF.

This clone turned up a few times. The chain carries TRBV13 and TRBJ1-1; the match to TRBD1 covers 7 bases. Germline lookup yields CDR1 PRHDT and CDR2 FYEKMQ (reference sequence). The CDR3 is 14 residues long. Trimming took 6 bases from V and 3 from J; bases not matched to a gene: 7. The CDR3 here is CASSYRGGDTEAFF. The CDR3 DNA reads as TGTGCCAGCAGTTACAGGGGAGGCGACACTGAAGCTTTCTTT.

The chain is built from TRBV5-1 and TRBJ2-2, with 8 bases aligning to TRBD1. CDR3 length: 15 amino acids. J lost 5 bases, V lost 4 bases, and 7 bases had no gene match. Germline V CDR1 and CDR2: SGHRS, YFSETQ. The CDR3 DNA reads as TGCGCCAGCAGCCCTCGGGGACAGGCGACCGGGGAGCTGTTTTTT. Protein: CASSPRGQATGELFF.

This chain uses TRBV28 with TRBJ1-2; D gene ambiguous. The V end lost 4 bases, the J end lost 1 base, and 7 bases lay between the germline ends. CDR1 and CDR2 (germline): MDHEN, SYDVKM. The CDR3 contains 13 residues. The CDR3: CASSSGNNYGYTF. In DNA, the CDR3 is TGTGCCAGCAGTTCCGGGAATAACTATGGCTACACCTTC.

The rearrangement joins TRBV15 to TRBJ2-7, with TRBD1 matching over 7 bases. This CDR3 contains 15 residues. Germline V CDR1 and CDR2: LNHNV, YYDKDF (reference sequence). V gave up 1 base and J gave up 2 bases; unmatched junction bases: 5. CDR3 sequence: CATSRGRQGPYEQYF. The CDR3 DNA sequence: TGTGCCACCAGCAGAGGTAGACAGGGTCCCTACGAGCAGTACTTC.